One and the same sample provided the 5 T cell receptor beta chains below, sequenced in a study of vaccination effects on CD4 cells after COVID-19. Sequencing followed a ViraFEST assay step that expanded antigen-specific CD4+ T cells with viral peptide pools. CD4+ T cell isolation took place after less than 13 days of culture. Some clones are missing from TCRdb's copy, which holds only in-frame ones; the method was immunoSEQ multiplex PCR. This table has tens of thousands of clones, about three quarters appearing once. Their target antigens are unknown. Here the sequenced sample was CD4+ T cells from PBMCs cultured with HCoV-229E spike peptides, taken before COVID-19 vaccination. The origin of the receptors is a human donor who received a COVID-19 vaccine.

The rearrangement links TRBV23-1 to TRBJ2-7; tentatively, D is TRBD1 or TRBD2 (5 bases each). TRBV23-1 is designated an ORF whose function remains uncertain. Deletions cut 6 bases from V and 2 bases from J, with 20 bases between. This CDR3 comprises 16 residues. The CDR3 sequence: CASSPKAEGQTYEQYF. The CDR3 DNA sequence: TGCGCCAGCAGCCCAAAGGCAGAGGGGCAAACCTACGAGCAGTACTTC.

The rearrangement links TRBV18 to TRBJ2-1; D not certain. The germline V gene has CDR1 KGHSH and CDR2 LQKENI. The V gene lost 8 bases and the J gene lost 2 bases, with 10 bases spanning the gap. This CDR3 is 13 amino acids long. The CDR3 sequence: CASTTGTYNEQFF. The CDR3 DNA sequence: TGTGCCAGCACGACTGGGACCTACAATGAGCAGTTCTTC. The full variable domain, completed using reference TRBV18 and TRBJ2-1, is NAGVMQNPRHLVRRRGQEARLRCSPMKGHSHVYWYRQLPEEGLKFMVYLQKENIIDESGMPKERFSAEFPKEGPSILRIQQVVRGDSAAYFCASTTGTYNEQFFGPGTRLTVL.

This chain joins TRBV19 and TRBJ2-7; 8 nucleotides match TRBD1. The V gene's germline CDR1 is LNHDA and CDR2 SQIVND (reference sequence). The V and J ends lost 4 bases and 4 bases, in that order; junction bases with no gene match: 6. This CDR3 is 14 amino acids long. The CDR3 is CASSRQGRDYEQYF. Here the CDR3 DNA reads TGTGCCAGTAGTAGACAGGGGCGCGATTACGAGCAGTACTTC.

This clone showed up just a few times. This sequence joins TRBV7-9 and TRBJ1-2; D is ambiguous. V was shortened by 3 bases and J by 4 bases, with 12 bases between the two germline ends. This CDR3 is built from 14 residues. Germline loops: CDR1 SEHNR, CDR2 FQNEAQ (reference sequence). Written as DNA, the CDR3 is TGTGCCAGCAGCTTCTCTGAGCGGGGCTATGGCTACACCTTC. Protein product: CASSFSERGYGYTF.

CDR3 nucleotide sequence: TGCGCCAGCAGAGTGGGGCTGGGGAGCACAGATACGCAGTATTTT. Translating it yields CASRVGLGSTDTQYF. This chain uses TRBV5-1 with TRBJ2-3, with a possible D match to TRBD1 (5 bases). The germline V gene has CDR1 SGHRS and CDR2 YFSETQ. V was cut by 5 bases and J by 0 bases, with 13 bases left in between. The length of the CDR3 is 15 residues.